The 18 T cell receptor beta chains below come from one sample, sequenced in a study of CD8 T cells in Susac syndrome. RNA was extracted with the RNeasy kit, and a quantity of roughly 0.45 to 1 ug was reverse transcribed using random hexamers. Each CDR3 protein is one row after TCRdb ran MiXCR on the immunoSEQ multiplex PCR reads. The sample carries about 140,000 distinct CDR3 sequences, about 95% recorded once. The sequenced sample consisted of CD4+ T cells from PBMCs. These receptors were collected from a human donor with multiple sclerosis.

In DNA form, the CDR3 reads TGTGCCAGCAGTTACGGGCAGGGTTACAATGAGCAGTTCTTC. It encodes CASSYGQGYNEQFF. The chain employs TRBV6-5 and TRBJ2-1, with TRBD1 as a possible D gene (5 bases). Germline V gene data show CDR1 as MNHEY and CDR2 as SVGAGI. The CDR3 is 14 amino acids. V was pared by 2 bases and J by 4 bases, with 9 bases between.

J is TRBJ2-5 and V is TRBV7-6, with 7 nucleotides matching TRBD2. The CDR3 runs to 13 residues. V gave up 1 base and J gave up 5 bases; unmatched junction bases: 1. The germline V gene encodes CDR1 SGHVS and CDR2 FNYEAQ. The chain's CDR3 is CASSLGLAETQYF. DNA for the CDR3: TGTGCCAGCAGCTTAGGACTAGCTGAGACCCAGTACTTC.

This chain joins TRBV29-1 and TRBJ1-2; 8 positions match TRBD1. The length of the CDR3 is 14 residues. The germline CDR1 and CDR2 sequences are SQVTM and ANQGSEA. The ends lost 4 bases at V and 8 bases at J; junction bases unmatched: 12. The CDR3 DNA follows: TGCAGCGTTGCAACGGTTCAGGGGGCGAGCGGCTACACCTTC. It encodes CSVATVQGASGYTF.

CDR3 amino acids: CASSQSGTGGYNEQFF. The CDR3 nucleotides read TGCGCCAGCAGTCAATCGGGGACAGGGGGATACAATGAGCAGTTCTTC. The genes are TRBV23-1 and TRBJ2-1, with 11 bases matching TRBD1. TRBV23-1 is an ORF; its function is uncertain. V was clipped by 0 bases and J by 4 bases; unmatched bases: 2. This CDR3 comprises 16 residues.

The chain joins TRBV3-1 to TRBJ1-2, with D maybe TRBD1 (5 bases). Trimming removed 4 bases from V and 2 bases from J, with 8 bases in between. CDR1 and CDR2 (germline): LGHDT, YNNKEL (reference sequence). This CDR3 contains 13 residues. CDR3 residues: CASSRQLNYGYTF. As DNA, the CDR3 is TGTGCCAGCAGCCGACAGCTAAACTATGGCTACACCTTC.

The J gene is TRBJ2-3, the V gene TRBV30, with D unresolved. Germline V lookup: CDR1 GTSNPN, CDR2 SVGIG (reference sequence). This CDR3 has 14 amino acids. With 1 base removed from V and 2 bases from J, the gap between germline ends came to 10 bases. The CDR3 reads CAWSGWTSTDTQYF. The DNA of the CDR3 is TGTGCCTGGAGTGGGTGGACCTCCACAGATACGCAGTATTTT. Full variable domain (rest looked up from reference TRBV30 and TRBJ2-3): SQTIHQWPATLVQPVGSPLSLECTVEGTSNPNLYWYRQAAGRGLQLLFYSVGIGQISSEVPQNLSASRPQDRQFILSSKKLLLSDSGFYLCAWSGWTSTDTQYFGPGTRLTVL.

This chain connects TRBV5-6 to TRBJ1-1, with unresolved D. Trimming removed 0 bases from V and 9 bases from J, with 9 bases in between. This CDR3 contains 12 residues. Germline CDR1 reads SGHDT; CDR2 reads YYEEEE. The CDR3 DNA reads as TGTGCCAGCAGCTTGGGGACTGCAAAAGCTTTCTTT. Amino acid sequence: CASSLGTAKAFF.

A few counts support this clonotype. The CDR3 spells CATSDPNTDTQYF. The CDR3, as DNA: TGTGCCACCAGTGATCCTAACACAGATACGCAGTATTTT. The rearrangement uses TRBV24-1 and TRBJ2-3; D unclear. Germline values: CDR1 KGHDR, CDR2 SFDVKD. The CDR3 contains 13 residues. Between the trimmed V and J ends, which lost 3 bases and 2 bases, there was a span of 5 bases.

The CDR3 spells CASGLGSLQETQYF. For the CDR3, the DNA is TGTGCTAGTGGTTTGGGCAGCCTCCAAGAGACCCAGTACTTC. The V call is TRBV12-5, the J call TRBJ2-5; D remains ambiguous. V lost 1 base, J lost 1 base, and 7 bases lay in between. This CDR3 region has 14 residues. The germline V gene encodes CDR1 LGHNT and CDR2 FRNRAP.

The chain links TRBV12-3 or TRBV12-4 to TRBJ2-7; D not certain. Trimming stripped 5 bases from V and 3 bases from J, with 11 bases between. There are 13 residues in the CDR3. DNA of the CDR3: TGTGCCAGCAGTCCCCGACGGCTCTACGAGCAGTACTTC. Amino acids: CASSPRRLYEQYF.

Here the CDR3 reads CASRIGQNYGYTF. In DNA, the CDR3 is TGTGCCAGCAGAATAGGACAGAACTATGGCTACACCTTC. J is TRBJ1-2 and V is TRBV27; perhaps TRBD1 as D (6 bases). Between the trimmed V and J ends, which lost 6 bases and 2 bases, there was a span of 10 bases. This CDR3 region has 13 residues. Germline lookup yields CDR1 MNHEY and CDR2 SMNVEV (reference sequence).

The rearrangement links TRBV29-1 to TRBJ2-3, with D hard to call. The CDR3 has 15 amino acids. Trimming removed 3 bases from V and 0 bases from J, with 13 bases in between. In germline, CDR1 is SQVTM, CDR2 ANQGSEA. CDR3 protein: CSVDELQSSTDTQYF. CDR3 coding DNA: TGCAGCGTTGATGAGTTACAATCTAGCACAGATACGCAGTATTTT.

Notes on this clonotype: The junction and the germline gene differ at one end; a read error may be behind it. For the CDR3, the DNA is TGTGCTAGCAGCTTAGCGGACAGGGGAACAGATACGCAGTATTTT. This encodes CASSLADRGTDTQYF. The V gene is TRBV7-7, the J gene TRBJ2-3; 9 nucleotides agree with TRBD1. Germline lookup yields CDR1 SSHAT and CDR2 FNYEAQ (reference sequence). This CDR3 has 15 amino acids.

The DNA of the CDR3 is TGCGCCAGCAGCACTGGACAGGGGGCCGGCCAGCCCCAGCATTTT. It specifies CASSTGQGAGQPQHF. V usage is TRBV5-1 and J usage is TRBJ1-5; TRBD1 aligns across 11 bases. Germline lookup yields CDR1 SGHRS and CDR2 YFSETQ. This CDR3 spans 15 amino acids. V gave up 4 bases and J gave up 7 bases; unmatched junction bases: 7. The variable domain in full, with the rest retrieved from reference TRBV5-1 and TRBJ1-5, is KAGVTQTPRYLIKTRGQQVTLSCSPISGHRSVSWYQQTPGQGLQFLFEYFSETQRNKGNFPGRFSGRQFSNSRSEMNVSTLELGDSALYLCASSTGQGAGQPQHFGDGTRLSIL.

The chain employs TRBV3-1 and TRBJ1-2; D remains ambiguous. Germline V gene data show CDR1 as LGHDT and CDR2 as YNNKEL (reference sequence). Trimming cost V 8 bases and J 0 bases, with 4 bases left between them. CDR3 length equals 11 residues. This chain's CDR3 is CASGSNYGYTF. As DNA, the CDR3 is TGTGCCAGCGGATCTAACTATGGCTACACCTTC.

The chain employs TRBV28 and TRBJ2-7, with TRBD2 matching over 12 bases. Germline assignment: CDR1 MDHEN and CDR2 SYDVKM. Trimming removed 6 bases from V and 4 bases from J; junction bases left unmatched: 13. The CDR3 contains 17 residues. Here the CDR3 reads CASSTSSLAGGGYEQYF. CDR3 DNA: TGTGCCAGCAGCACCTCTAGCCTAGCGGGAGGGGGGTACGAGCAGTACTTC.

The gene calls are TRBV15 and TRBJ2-6; D gene uncertain. Germline lookup yields CDR1 LNHNV and CDR2 YYDKDF (reference sequence). Trimming stripped 0 bases from V and 1 base from J, with 4 bases between. The CDR3 is 15 amino acids. CDR3 coding DNA: TGTGCCACCAGCAGAGACGTGTCTGGGGCCAACGTCCTGACTTTC. Translated: CATSRDVSGANVLTF. Based on the CDR3 plus reference TRBV15 and TRBJ2-6, the full variable domain is DAMVIQNPRYQVTQFGKPVTLSCSQTLNHNVMYWYQQKSSQAPKLLFHYYDKDFNNEADTPDNFQSRRPNTSFCFLDIRSPGLGDTAMYLCATSRDVSGANVLTFGAGSRLTVL.

This chain connects TRBV27 to TRBJ1-1; D not certain. Germline V gene lookup returns CDR1 MNHEY and CDR2 SMNVEV (reference sequence). V was cut by 9 bases and J by 9 bases, with 14 bases left in between. The CDR3 loop spans 11 amino acids. The CDR3: CASTWLGKAFF. CDR3 coding DNA: TGTGCCAGTACCTGGTTGGGGAAAGCTTTCTTT.